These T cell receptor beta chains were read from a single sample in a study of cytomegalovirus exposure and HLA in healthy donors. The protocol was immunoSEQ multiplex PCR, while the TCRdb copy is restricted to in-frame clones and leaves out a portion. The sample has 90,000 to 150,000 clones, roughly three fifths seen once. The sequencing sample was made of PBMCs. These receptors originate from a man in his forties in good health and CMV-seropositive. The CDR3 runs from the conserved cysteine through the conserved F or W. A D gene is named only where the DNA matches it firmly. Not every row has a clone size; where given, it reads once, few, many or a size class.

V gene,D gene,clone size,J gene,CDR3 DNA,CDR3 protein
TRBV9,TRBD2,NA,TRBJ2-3,TGTGCCAGCAGTCCCCCGCAGGGCGGGAGGATCCAGTATTTT,CASSPPQGGRIQYF
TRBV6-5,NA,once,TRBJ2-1,TGTGCCAGCAGTTACGCAGAGGGTCCGTACAATGAGCAGTTCTTC,CASSYAEGPYNEQFF
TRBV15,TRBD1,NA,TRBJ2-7,TGTGCCACCAGCAGCGGGACAGGGTACTACGAGCAGTACTTC,CATSSGTGYYEQYF
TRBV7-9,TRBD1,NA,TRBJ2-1,TGTGCCAGCAGCTTCGGACAGGGAGCAATCAATGAGCAGTTCTTC,CASSFGQGAINEQFF
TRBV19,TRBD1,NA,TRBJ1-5,TGTGCCAGTAGTGTAAGACAGGGTGTGAGCAATCAGCCCCAGCATTTT,CASSVRQGVSNQPQHF
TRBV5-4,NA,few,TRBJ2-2,TGTGCCAGCAGCTTGAGGAATAGCGACACCGGGGAGCTGTTTTTT,CASSLRNSDTGELFF
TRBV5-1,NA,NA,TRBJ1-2,TGCGCCAGCAGCTTGGGGGAGGGTCAGTATGGCTACACCTTC,CASSLGEGQYGYTF
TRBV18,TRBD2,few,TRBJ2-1,TGTGCCAGCTCACAGTCCGGGACTAGCGGTTCCCATCGGGTTGAGCAGTTCTTC,CASSQSGTSGSHRVEQFF
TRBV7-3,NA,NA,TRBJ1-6,TGTGCCAGCAGCTTAATTGGGGGGTGGGATTCACCCCTCCACTTT,CASSLIGGWDSPLHF
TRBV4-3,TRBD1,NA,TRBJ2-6,TGCGCCAGCAGCCCCGAAACCGGGACAGTCTTTTCTGGGGCCAACGTCCTGACTTTC,CASSPETGTVFSGANVLTF
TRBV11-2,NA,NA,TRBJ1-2,TGTGCCAGCAGCCGACAGGTTCAATATGGCTACACCTTC,CASSRQVQYGYTF
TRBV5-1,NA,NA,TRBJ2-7,TGCGCCAGCAGCGATGGACGGGGGTACGAGCAGTACTTC,CASSDGRGYEQYF
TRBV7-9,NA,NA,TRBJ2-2,TGTGCCAGCAGCTCGTTGCGCACAGGTGTGGCCGGGGAGCTGTTTTTT,CASSSLRTGVAGELFF
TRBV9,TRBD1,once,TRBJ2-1,TGTGCCAGCAGCATATGGACAGGGACAAGAGAGCAGTTCTTC,CASSIWTGTREQFF
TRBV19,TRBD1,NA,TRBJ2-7,TGTGCCAGTAGTGCCCGGGACAGGGGGTACGAGCAGTACTTC,CASSARDRGYEQYF
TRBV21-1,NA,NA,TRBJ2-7,TGTGCCAGCAGCAAGAATTCACAGGGCTTTAAGGTTCGCTACGAGCAGTACTTC,CASSKNSQGFKVRYEQYF
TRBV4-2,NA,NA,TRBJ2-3,TGTGCCAGCAGCCAAGACCCCACAGGGTCCGCAGATACGCAGTATTTT,CASSQDPTGSADTQYF
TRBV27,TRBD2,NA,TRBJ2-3,TGTGCCAGCAGTCCCCCGTGGGGGACTAGCGCCCATGTGGATACGCAGTATTTT,CASSPPWGTSAHVDTQYF
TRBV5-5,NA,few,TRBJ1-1,TGTGCCAGCAGCGGCCAAGGAGCTGAAGCTTTCTTT,CASSGQGAEAFF
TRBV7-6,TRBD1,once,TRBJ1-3,TGTGCCAGCAGCCTGACAGGGGTCGGAAACACCATATATTTT,CASSLTGVGNTIYF